Listed below are T cell receptor beta chains from one sample, sequenced in a study of shared clonotypes between healthy human individuals. The assay was immunoSEQ multiplex PCR, and TCRdb's table has in-frame clones only and misses some. This table holds 550,000 to 850,000 clones, around 72% found once. The sequenced sample was memory CD4+ T cells sorted from blood. The receptors shown here come from a woman aged 30 to 39 in good health. The CDR3 runs from the conserved cysteine through the conserved F or W. D genes are given only for firm matches. Size is stated for part of the rows, as once, few or many counts, or as a class when the clone is expanded.

>TRBJ1-1|NA|TRBV19|NA
CFREDYPNTEAFF
TGTTTTAGAGAGGACTATCCGAACACTGAAGCTTTCTTT
>TRBJ2-3|NA|TRBV9|NA
CASRVGGPTDTQYF
TGTGCCAGCAGAGTTGGAGGGCCGACAGATACGCAGTATTTT
>TRBJ1-3|NA|TRBV28|once
CASISGTPSGNTIYF
TGTGCCAGCATCTCCGGGACGCCCTCTGGAAACACCATATATTTT
>TRBJ1-2|TRBD1|TRBV6-5|NA
CASSYSTGVGYTF
TGTGCCAGCAGTTACTCAACAGGGGTGGGCTACACCTTC
>TRBJ2-3|NA|TRBV6-4|once
CASSDSTDTQYF
TGTGCCAGCAGTGACTCGACAGATACGCAGTATTTT
>TRBJ2-1|TRBD2|TRBV18|NA
CASSLLAGVSYNEQFF
TGTGCCAGCTCTCTCCTAGCGGGAGTCTCCTACAATGAGCAGTTCTTC
>TRBJ2-5|NA|TRBV19|NA
CASSISTAPRETQYF
TGTGCCAGTAGTATTTCGACAGCGCCCCGGGAGACCCAGTACTTC
>TRBJ2-2|TRBD2|TRBV7-9|NA
CASSLAGLAGGPDTGELFF
TGTGCCAGCAGCTTAGCGGGACTAGCGGGAGGGCCGGACACCGGGGAGCTGTTTTTT
>TRBJ2-7|NA|TRBV21-1|once
CAISTGHYEQYF
TGTGCCATCTCCACAGGGCACTACGAGCAGTACTTC
>TRBJ1-1|NA|TRBV27|NA
CASSLDRARRAFF
TGTGCCAGCAGTTTAGATCGGGCGCGCAGGGCTTTCTTT
>TRBJ2-1|NA|TRBV2|NA
CASSRWNEQFF
TGTGCCAGCAGTAGGTGGAATGAGCAGTTCTTC
>TRBJ2-2|NA|TRBV5-1|NA
CASSEQGAGELFF
TGCGCCAGCAGCGAACAGGGTGCTGGGGAGCTGTTTTTT
>TRBJ2-7|NA|TRBV27|few
CASSLTPDRLRWQYF
TGTGCCAGCAGTTTAACCCCAGACAGGCTACGATGGCAGTACTTC
>TRBJ1-2|TRBD1|TRBV6-5|NA
CASRLQGASLNGYTF
TGTGCCAGCAGATTACAGGGGGCATCATTGAATGGCTACACCTTC
>TRBJ2-7|TRBD1|TRBV5-1|NA
CASSLTGAYEQYF
TGCGCCAGCAGCTTAACAGGGGCCTACGAGCAGTACTTC
>TRBJ1-1|NA|TRBV5-5|once
CASSLTGSSNTEAFF
TGTGCCAGCAGCTTGACCGGGTCCTCGAACACTGAAGCTTTCTTT
>TRBJ2-7|TRBD2|TRBV4-1|few
CATRVASSGSYEQYF
TGCGCCACCCGAGTCGCGTCGAGCGGGAGTTACGAGCAGTACTTC
>TRBJ1-1|NA|TRBV5-1|few
CASSLDRPNTEAFF
TGCGCCAGCAGCTTGGACAGACCGAACACTGAAGCTTTCTTT
>TRBJ2-2|TRBD1|TRBV5-4|NA
CASSSGQTFRELFF
TGTGCCAGCAGCTCGGGACAGACCTTTAGGGAGCTGTTTTTT
>TRBJ2-3|TRBD2|TRBV12-5|NA
CASGLVMGGRTDTQYF
TGTGCTAGTGGTTTGGTAATGGGCGGGAGGACAGATACGCAGTATTTT
>TRBJ2-3|NA|TRBV5-1|NA
CASSLDIRGWSRVVSDTQYF
TGCGCCAGCAGCTTGGATATCCGAGGTTGGAGCAGGGTGGTTTCAGATACGCAGTATTTT
>TRBJ1-1|NA|TRBV2|once
CASSLRPPLGTEAFF
TGTGCCAGCAGTCTTAGGCCTCCCTTAGGCACTGAAGCTTTCTTT
>TRBJ2-1|TRBD2|TRBV28|NA
CASSPHRLAGVLGEQFF
TGTGCCAGCAGTCCCCACCGACTAGCGGGAGTGTTGGGTGAGCAGTTCTTC
>TRBJ1-5|NA|TRBV11-2|NA
CASSLSLNQPQHF
TGTGCCAGCAGCTTAAGTTTAAATCAGCCCCAGCATTTT
>TRBJ1-2|NA|TRBV28|NA
CASRVANYGYTF
TGTGCCAGCAGGGTTGCTAACTATGGCTACACCTTC
>TRBJ2-7|TRBD2|TRBV5-6|NA
CASSPGTSGRHYEQYF
TGTGCCAGCAGCCCCGGGACTAGCGGGAGACACTACGAGCAGTACTTC
>TRBJ1-3|NA|TRBV9|NA
CASSPDGNSGNTIYF
TGTGCCAGCAGTCCAGACGGCAACTCTGGAAACACCATATATTTT
>TRBJ1-2|TRBD1|TRBV7-9|NA
CASSRQGVDGYTF
TGTGCCAGCAGCCGACAGGGAGTAGATGGCTACACCTTC
>TRBJ1-4|NA|TRBV7-9|NA
CASSSTVDEKLFF
TGTGCCAGCAGCTCGACAGTAGATGAAAAACTGTTTTTT
>TRBJ1-3|TRBD1|TRBV5-1|NA
CASSPWTGDAGNTIYF
TGCGCCAGCAGCCCGTGGACAGGGGATGCTGGAAACACCATATATTTT
>TRBJ2-7|NA|TRBV5-1|NA
CASSLNGWVPEQYF
TGCGCCAGCAGCTTGAACGGGTGGGTCCCCGAGCAGTACTTC
>TRBJ2-7|TRBD1|TRBV6-5|NA
CASSRDRVGVQYF
TGTGCCAGCAGCCGGGACAGGGTGGGGGTGCAGTACTTC
>TRBJ2-1|TRBD2|TRBV5-4|NA
CASSLGLAEYNEQFF
TGTGCCAGCAGCTTGGGCCTAGCGGAGTACAATGAGCAGTTCTTC
>TRBJ2-7|NA|TRBV20-1|NA
CSAIAIYEQYF
TGCAGTGCCATAGCGATATACGAGCAGTACTTC
>TRBJ1-3|NA|TRBV2|once
CASSDRDRRNTIYF
TGTGCCAGCAGTGATAGGGACCGAAGAAACACCATATATTTT
>TRBJ2-2|NA|TRBV4-2|many
CASSQDLPAGELFF
TGTGCCAGCAGCCAAGATCTCCCAGCCGGGGAGCTGTTTTTT
>TRBJ2-5|TRBD2|TRBV4-2|few
CASSQKAGGETQYF
TGTGCCAGCAGCCAGAAGGCGGGAGGGGAGACCCAGTACTTC
>TRBJ2-2|TRBD2|TRBV5-1|NA
CASSFRDSREGGIAEELFF
TGCGCCAGCAGCTTCCGGGACTCGCGGGAGGGGGGGATCGCCGAGGAGCTGTTTTTT
>TRBJ1-4|NA|TRBV29-1|NA
CSAALYEKLFF
TGCAGCGCTGCTTTGTACGAAAAACTGTTTTTT
>TRBJ2-7|NA|TRBV6-1|NA
CASVAQGYEQYF
TGTGCCAGCGTGGCGCAGGGGTACGAGCAGTACTTC
>TRBJ2-2|TRBD2|TRBV6-5|NA
CASRLAEVTGELFF
TGTGCCAGCAGACTAGCGGAAGTCACCGGGGAGCTGTTTTTT
>TRBJ2-7|NA|TRBV2|few
CASSSAGFSYEQYF
TGTGCCAGCAGTTCCGCCGGGTTCTCCTACGAGCAGTACTTC
>TRBJ1-5|TRBD1|TRBV10-3|NA
CATQTGSRSQPQHF
TGTGCCACCCAGACAGGGTCGAGAAGTCAGCCCCAGCATTTT
>TRBJ1-2|NA|TRBV18|NA
CASSRAWDYGYTF
TGTGCCAGCTCACGGGCTTGGGACTATGGCTACACCTTC
>TRBJ2-3|TRBD1|TRBV18|NA
CAGNRGTDTQYF
TGTGCCGGAAACAGGGGAACAGATACGCAGTATTTT
>TRBJ2-7|NA|TRBV7-9|once
CASSLVGGLYEQYF
TGTGCCAGCAGCCTAGTCGGCGGATTATACGAGCAGTACTTC
>TRBJ2-2|TRBD2|TRBV11-3|NA
CASSLGGGRAGTGELFF
TGTGCCAGCAGCTTAGGCGGCGGGAGGGCCGGCACCGGGGAGCTGTTTTTT
>TRBJ1-1|TRBD1|TRBV5-4|NA
CASSLQGIMNTEAFF
TGTGCCAGCAGCTTACAGGGGATCATGAACACTGAAGCTTTCTTT
>TRBJ2-3|NA|TRBV18|NA
CASSPFKGSGLSTDTQYF
TGTGCCAGCTCACCTTTTAAGGGATCGGGCCTTAGCACAGATACGCAGTATTTT
>TRBJ1-5|NA|TRBV4-1|NA
CASSQVSDQPQHF
TGCGCCAGCAGCCAAGTCTCGGATCAGCCCCAGCATTTT
>TRBJ2-3|NA|TRBV2|few
CASSETRLTTDTQYF
TGTGCCAGCAGTGAGACGAGACTGACAACCGATACGCAGTATTTT
>TRBJ1-5|NA|TRBV19|NA
CTADNQPQHF
TGTACCGCCGATAATCAGCCCCAGCATTTT
>TRBJ2-7|TRBD1|TRBV5-6|once
CASNLRTGLHSYEQYF
TGTGCCAGCAACTTACGGACAGGGCTTCACTCCTACGAGCAGTACTTC
>TRBJ2-7|TRBD2|TRBV14|few
CASSQYSGRLSYEQYF
TGTGCCAGCAGCCAGTATAGCGGGAGGCTATCCTACGAGCAGTACTTC
>TRBJ1-4|NA|TRBV28|NA
CASSSGQPGNEKLFF
TGTGCCAGCAGTTCCGGACAGCCAGGAAATGAAAAACTGTTTTTT
>TRBJ2-7|NA|TRBV13|NA
CASSFRVGEQYF
TGTGCCAGCAGCTTTAGAGTCGGCGAGCAGTACTTC
>TRBJ2-7|NA|TRBV6-1|NA
CASKGQESSYEQYF
TGTGCCAGCAAGGGCCAGGAGAGCTCCTACGAGCAGTACTTC
>TRBJ2-7|NA|TRBV19|NA
CASSITNKVYEQYF
TGTGCCAGTAGTATCACTAATAAGGTCTACGAGCAGTACTTC
>TRBJ2-1|NA|TRBV19|NA
CASSTTYNEQFF
TGTGCCAGTAGTACCACCTACAATGAGCAGTTCTTC